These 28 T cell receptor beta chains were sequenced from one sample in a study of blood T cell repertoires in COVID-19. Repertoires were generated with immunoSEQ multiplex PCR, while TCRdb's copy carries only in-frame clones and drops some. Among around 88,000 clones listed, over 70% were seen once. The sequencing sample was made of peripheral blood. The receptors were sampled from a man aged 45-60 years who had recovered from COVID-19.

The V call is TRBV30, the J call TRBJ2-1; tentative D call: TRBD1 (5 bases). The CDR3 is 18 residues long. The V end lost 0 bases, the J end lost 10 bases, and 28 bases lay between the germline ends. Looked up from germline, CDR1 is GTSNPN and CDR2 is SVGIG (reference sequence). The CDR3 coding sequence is TGTGCCTGGAGTGTACTCCCCCGCACGTGGGGCGGTACCCAGGAGCAGTTCTTC. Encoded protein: CAWSVLPRTWGGTQEQFF.

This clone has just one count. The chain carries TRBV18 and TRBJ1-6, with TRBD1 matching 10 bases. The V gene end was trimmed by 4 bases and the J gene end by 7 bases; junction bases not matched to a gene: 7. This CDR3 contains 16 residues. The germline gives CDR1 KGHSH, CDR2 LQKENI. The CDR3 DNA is TGTGCCAGCTCACAGCTCCCGGGACAGGGGAATTCACCCCTCCACTTT. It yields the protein CASSQLPGQGNSPLHF. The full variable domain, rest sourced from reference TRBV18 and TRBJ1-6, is NAGVMQNPRHLVRRRGQEARLRCSPMKGHSHVYWYRQLPEEGLKFMVYLQKENIIDESGMPKERFSAEFPKEGPSILRIQQVVRGDSAAYFCASSQLPGQGNSPLHFGNGTRLTVT.

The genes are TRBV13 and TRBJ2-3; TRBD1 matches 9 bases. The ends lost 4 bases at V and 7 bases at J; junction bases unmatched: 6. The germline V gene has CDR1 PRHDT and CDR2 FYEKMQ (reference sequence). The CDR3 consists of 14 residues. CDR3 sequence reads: CASSSGQGKNTQYF. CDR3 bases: TGTGCCAGCAGCTCGGGACAGGGTAAAAATACGCAGTATTTT.

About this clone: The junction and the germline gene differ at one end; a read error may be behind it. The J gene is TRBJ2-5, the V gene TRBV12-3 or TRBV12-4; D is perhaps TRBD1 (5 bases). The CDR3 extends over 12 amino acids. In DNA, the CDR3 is TGTGCCAGCAGTTTAGGACCCGACAAGGGGCACTTC. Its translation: CASSLGPDKGHF.

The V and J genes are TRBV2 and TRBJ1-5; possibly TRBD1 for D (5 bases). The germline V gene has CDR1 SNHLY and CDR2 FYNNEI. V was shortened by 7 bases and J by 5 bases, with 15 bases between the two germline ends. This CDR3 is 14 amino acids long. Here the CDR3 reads CASNWGGRDQPQHF. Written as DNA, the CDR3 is TGTGCCAGCAATTGGGGGGGACGGGATCAGCCCCAGCATTTT. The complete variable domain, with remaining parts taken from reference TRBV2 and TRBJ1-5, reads EPEVTQTPSHQVTQMGQEVILRCVPISNHLYFYWYRQILGQKVEFLVSFYNNEISEKSEIFDDQFSVERPDGSNFTLKIRSTKLEDSAMYFCASNWGGRDQPQHFGDGTRLSIL.

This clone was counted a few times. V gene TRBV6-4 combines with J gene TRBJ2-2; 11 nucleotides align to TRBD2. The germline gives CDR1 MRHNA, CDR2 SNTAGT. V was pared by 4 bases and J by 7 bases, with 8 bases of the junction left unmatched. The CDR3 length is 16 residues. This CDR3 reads CASSVTSGSPSGELFF. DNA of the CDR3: TGTGCCAGCAGTGTTACTAGCGGGAGCCCCAGCGGGGAGCTGTTTTTT.

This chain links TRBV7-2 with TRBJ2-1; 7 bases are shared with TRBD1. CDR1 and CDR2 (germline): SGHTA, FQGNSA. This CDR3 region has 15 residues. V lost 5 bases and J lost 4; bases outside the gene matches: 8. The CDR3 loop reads CASSRGQESYNEQFF. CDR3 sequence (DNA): TGTGCCAGCAGCCGCGGACAGGAGAGTTACAATGAGCAGTTCTTC. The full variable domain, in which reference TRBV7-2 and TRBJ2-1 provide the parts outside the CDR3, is GAGVSQSPSNKVTEKGKDVELRCDPISGHTALYWYRQSLGQGLEFLIYFQGNSAPDKSGLPSDRFSAERTGGSVSTLTIQRTQQEDSAVYLCASSRGQESYNEQFFGPGTRLTVL.

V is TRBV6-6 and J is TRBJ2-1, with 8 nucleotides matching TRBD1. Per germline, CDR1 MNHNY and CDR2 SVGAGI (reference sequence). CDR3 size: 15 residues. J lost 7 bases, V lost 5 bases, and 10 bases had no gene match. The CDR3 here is CASSDRGVFMNEQFF. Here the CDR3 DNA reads TGTGCCAGCAGTGACAGGGGCGTCTTTATGAATGAGCAGTTCTTC.

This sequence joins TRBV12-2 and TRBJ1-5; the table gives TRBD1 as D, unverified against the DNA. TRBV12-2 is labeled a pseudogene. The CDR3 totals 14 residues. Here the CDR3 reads CASRLRPGPGPQHF. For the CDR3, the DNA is TGTGCAAGTCGCTTAAGGCCAGGCCCCGGGCCCCAGCATTTT.

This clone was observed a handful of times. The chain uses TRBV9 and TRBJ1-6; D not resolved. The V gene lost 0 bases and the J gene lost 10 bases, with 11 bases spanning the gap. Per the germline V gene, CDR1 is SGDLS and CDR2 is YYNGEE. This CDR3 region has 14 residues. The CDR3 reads CASSVEVPGSPLHF. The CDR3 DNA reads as TGTGCCAGCAGCGTAGAGGTGCCGGGATCACCCCTCCACTTT.

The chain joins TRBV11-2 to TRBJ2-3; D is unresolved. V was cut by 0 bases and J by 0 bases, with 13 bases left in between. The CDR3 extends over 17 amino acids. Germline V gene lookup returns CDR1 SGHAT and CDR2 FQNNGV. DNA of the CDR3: TGTGCCAGCAGCTTAGATATGGTAGCAGCTAGCACAGATACGCAGTATTTT. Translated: CASSLDMVAASTDTQYF.

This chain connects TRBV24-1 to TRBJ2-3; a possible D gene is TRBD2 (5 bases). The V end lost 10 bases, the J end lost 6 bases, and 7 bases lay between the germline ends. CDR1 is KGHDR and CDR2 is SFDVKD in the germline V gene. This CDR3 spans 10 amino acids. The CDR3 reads CATRRDTQYF. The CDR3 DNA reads TGTGCCACTAGGAGGGATACGCAGTATTTT.

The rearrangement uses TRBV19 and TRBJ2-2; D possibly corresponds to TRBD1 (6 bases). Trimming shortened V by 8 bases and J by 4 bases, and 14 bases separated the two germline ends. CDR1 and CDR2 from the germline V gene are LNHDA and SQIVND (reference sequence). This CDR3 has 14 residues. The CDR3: CASATGTPTGELFF. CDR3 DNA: TGTGCCAGTGCCACCGGGACACCCACCGGGGAGCTGTTTTTT.

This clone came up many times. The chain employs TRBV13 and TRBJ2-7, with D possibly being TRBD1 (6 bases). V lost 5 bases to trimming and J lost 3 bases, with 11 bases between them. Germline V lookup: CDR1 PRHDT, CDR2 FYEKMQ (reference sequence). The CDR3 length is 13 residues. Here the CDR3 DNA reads TGTGCCAGCAGCCCCGGGACATACTACGAGCAGTACTTC. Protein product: CASSPGTYYEQYF.

CDR3 loop: CASSQKGQGLTEAFF. The CDR3 bases are TGTGCCAGCAGCCAGAAGGGACAGGGATTAACTGAAGCTTTCTTT. The chain carries TRBV5-6 and TRBJ1-1; TRBD1 matches at 9 bases. This CDR3 is 15 amino acids long. Trimming removed 4 bases from V and 5 bases from J; junction bases left unmatched: 9. Per the germline V gene, CDR1 is SGHDT and CDR2 is YYEEEE.

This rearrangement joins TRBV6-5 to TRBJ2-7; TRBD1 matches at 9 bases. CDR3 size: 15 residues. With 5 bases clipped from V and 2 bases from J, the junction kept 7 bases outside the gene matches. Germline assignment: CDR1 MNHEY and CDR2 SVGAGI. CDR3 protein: CASSPRQGGPYEQYF. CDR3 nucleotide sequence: TGTGCCAGCAGTCCCCGACAGGGGGGTCCCTACGAGCAGTACTTC.

CDR3 sequence (DNA): TGCGCCAGCAGCCCTGGACTAGTGTACGAGCAGTACTTC. The encoded protein is CASSPGLVYEQYF. The rearrangement joins TRBV5-1 to TRBJ2-7, with 7 bases that match TRBD2. V lost 4 bases to trimming and J lost 4 bases; unmatched junction nucleotides: 5. CDR1 is SGHRS, CDR2 YFSETQ, per germline. The CDR3 extends over 13 amino acids.

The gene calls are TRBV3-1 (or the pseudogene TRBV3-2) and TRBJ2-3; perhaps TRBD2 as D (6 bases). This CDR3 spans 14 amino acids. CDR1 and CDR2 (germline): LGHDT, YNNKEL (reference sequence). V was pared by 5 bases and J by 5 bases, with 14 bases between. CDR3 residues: CASSSPGTGDTQYF. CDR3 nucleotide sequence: TGTGCCAGCAGCTCCCCAGGGACTGGAGATACGCAGTATTTT.

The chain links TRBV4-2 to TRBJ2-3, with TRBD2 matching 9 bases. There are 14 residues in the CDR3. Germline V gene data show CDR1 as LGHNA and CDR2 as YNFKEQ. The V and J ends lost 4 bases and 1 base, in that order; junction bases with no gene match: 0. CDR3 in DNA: TGTGCCAGCAGCCGCGGGGGGGGCACAGATACGCAGTATTTT. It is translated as CASSRGGGTDTQYF.

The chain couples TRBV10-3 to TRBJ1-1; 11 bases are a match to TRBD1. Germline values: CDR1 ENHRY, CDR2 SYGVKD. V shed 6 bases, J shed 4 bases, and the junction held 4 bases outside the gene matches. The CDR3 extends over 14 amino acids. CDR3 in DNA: TGTGCCATCAGGCCGGGACAGGGGGTCACTGAAGCTTTCTTT. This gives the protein CAIRPGQGVTEAFF.

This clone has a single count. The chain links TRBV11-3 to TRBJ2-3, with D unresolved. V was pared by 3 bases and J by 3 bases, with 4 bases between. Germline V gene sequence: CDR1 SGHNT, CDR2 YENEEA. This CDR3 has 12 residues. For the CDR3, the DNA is TGTGCCAGCAGCTTGAGAACAGATACGCAGTATTTT. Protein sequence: CASSLRTDTQYF.

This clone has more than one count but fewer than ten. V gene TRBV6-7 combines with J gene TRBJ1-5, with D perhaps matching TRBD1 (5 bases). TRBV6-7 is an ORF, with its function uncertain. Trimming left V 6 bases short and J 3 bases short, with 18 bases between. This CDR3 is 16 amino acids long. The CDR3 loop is CASRRAAGPINQPQHF. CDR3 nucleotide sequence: TGTGCCAGCAGAAGGGCGGCAGGGCCCATCAATCAGCCCCAGCATTTT.

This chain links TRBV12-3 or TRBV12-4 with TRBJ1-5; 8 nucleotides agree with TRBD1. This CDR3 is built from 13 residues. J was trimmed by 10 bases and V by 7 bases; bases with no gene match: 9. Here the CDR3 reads CASKKTGERPQHF. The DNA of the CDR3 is TGTGCCAGCAAAAAGACAGGGGAACGTCCCCAGCATTTT.

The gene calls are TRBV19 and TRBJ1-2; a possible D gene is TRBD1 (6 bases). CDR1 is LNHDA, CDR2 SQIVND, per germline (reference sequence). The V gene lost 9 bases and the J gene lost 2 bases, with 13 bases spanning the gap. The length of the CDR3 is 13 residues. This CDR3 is CASRTVQNYGYTF. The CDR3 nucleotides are TGTGCCAGCCGGACAGTACAAAACTATGGCTACACCTTC.

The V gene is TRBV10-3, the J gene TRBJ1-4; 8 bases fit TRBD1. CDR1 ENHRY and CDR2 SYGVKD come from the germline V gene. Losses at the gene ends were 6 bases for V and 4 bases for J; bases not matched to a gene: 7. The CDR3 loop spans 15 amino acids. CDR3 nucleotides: TGTGCCATCAGGAGCAACAGGGGGATTAATGAAAAACTGTTTTTT. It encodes CAIRSNRGINEKLFF.

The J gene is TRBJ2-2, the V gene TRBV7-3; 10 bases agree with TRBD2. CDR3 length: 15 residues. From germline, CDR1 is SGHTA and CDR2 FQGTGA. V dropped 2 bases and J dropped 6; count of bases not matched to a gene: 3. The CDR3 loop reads CASSLWLAGAGELFF. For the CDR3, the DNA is TGTGCCAGCAGCTTATGGCTAGCGGGGGCCGGGGAGCTGTTTTTT.

The DNA of the CDR3 is TGTGCCAGCAGCAACCGGGACAGAGGCGGTGAGCAGTACTTC. It specifies CASSNRDRGGEQYF. The rearrangement links TRBV5-6 to TRBJ2-7, with TRBD1 matching over 7 bases. CDR3 length: 14 amino acids. V lost 4 bases and J lost 7; bases outside the gene matches: 11. Germline loops: CDR1 SGHDT, CDR2 YYEEEE.

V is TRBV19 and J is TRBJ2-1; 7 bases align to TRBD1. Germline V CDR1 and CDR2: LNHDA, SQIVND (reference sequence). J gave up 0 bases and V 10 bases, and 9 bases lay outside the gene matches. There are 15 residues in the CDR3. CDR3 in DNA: TGTGCCACCGACGAGGGGGACAGCTCCTACAATGAGCAGTTCTTC. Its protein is CATDEGDSSYNEQFF.